This is a list of T cell receptor beta chains from one sample in a study of T-cell memory formation after mild COVID-19. MiXCR, run by TCRdb on the 5' RACE reads, gives a single entry per CDR3 protein. Among around 340,000 distinct CDR3 sequences, around a sixth were seen once, and the ten largest hold more than 20%. Sequencing used PBMCs or a T cell subset sorted from them (not recorded which). These receptors all come from a man younger than 35 who had mild COVID-19 (a few samples of this study predate the infection). Cell type and time point are not known. Each CDR3 is given with its conserved first and last residue. D genes are given only for firm matches. Clone size is stated in some rows and not others, as once, few, many or a class when expanded.

D,J,size,V,CDR3,DNA
TRBD1,TRBJ2-7,few,TRBV29-1,CSAGTGYEQYF,TGCAGCGCCGGGACAGGGTACGAGCAGTACTTC
TRBD1,TRBJ1-4,.,TRBV12-3/TRBV12-4,CASSKRTGGNEKLFF,TGTGCCAGCAGTAAACGGACAGGGGGAAATGAAAAACTGTTTTTT
TRBD2,TRBJ2-7,.,TRBV20-1,CSARDREGFADEQYF,TGCAGTGCTAGAGATCGGGAGGGGTTTGCCGACGAGCAGTACTTC
.,TRBJ1-6,.,TRBV7-3,CASSLTARANSPLHF,TGTGCCAGCAGCTTAACCGCCAGGGCTAATTCACCCCTCCACTTT
.,TRBJ2-3,once,TRBV18,CASSFTGRADTQYF,TGTGCCAGCTCCTTTACCGGGCGGGCAGATACGCAGTATTTT
.,TRBJ2-3,many,TRBV29-1,CSAGVGTDTQYF,TGCAGCGCCGGGGTGGGCACAGATACGCAGTATTTT
TRBD1,TRBJ1-1,few,TRBV30,CACWDRGTEAFF,TGTGCCTGTTGGGACAGGGGCACTGAAGCTTTCTTT
.,TRBJ2-4,.,TRBV7-2,CASSLGPGQTVQYF,TGTGCCAGCAGCTTAGGCCCTGGACAGACTGTTCAGTACTTC
.,TRBJ2-2,.,TRBV14,CASSQQPLGTTGELFF,TGTGCCAGCAGCCAACAGCCGCTCGGAACCACCGGGGAGCTGTTTTTT
.,TRBJ2-2,.,TRBV20-1,CSALDRQNTGELFF,TGCAGTGCTCTGGACAGACAAAACACCGGGGAGCTGTTTTTT
.,TRBJ2-5,few,TRBV4-1,CASSQGLSTQYF,TGCGCCAGCAGCCAAGGTTTATCGACCCAGTACTTC
TRBD2,TRBJ2-2,few,TRBV5-1,CASTRGGRVNTGELFF,TGCGCCAGCACCCGGGGGGGCAGGGTGAACACCGGGGAGCTGTTTTTT
.,TRBJ2-1,.,TRBV7-2,CASSTGVGNEQFF,TGTGCCAGCAGCACCGGGGTCGGCAATGAGCAGTTCTTC
.,TRBJ2-3,.,TRBV18,CASSGRDTDTQYF,TGTGCCAGCTCGGGACGGGACACAGATACGCAGTATTTT
.,TRBJ2-2,.,TRBV27,CASSLEAPALITGELFF,TGTGCCAGCAGTTTAGAGGCTCCCGCTCTTATCACCGGGGAGCTGTTTTTT
.,TRBJ1-2,.,TRBV10-3,CAIRITGTQVDYTF,TGTGCCATCAGGATTACCGGGACCCAGGTAGACTACACCTTC
TRBD1,TRBJ1-6,.,TRBV20-1,CSASRQGSYNSPLHF,TGCAGTGCTAGTCGACAGGGCTCCTATAATTCACCCCTCCACTTT
.,TRBJ1-1,.,TRBV11-2,CASSIFTVGNTEAFF,TGTGCCAGCAGCATTTTCACAGTAGGGAACACTGAAGCTTTCTTT
.,TRBJ1-4,.,TRBV2,CASSDPAEKLFF,TGTGCCAGCAGTGACCCGGCCGAGAAACTGTTTTTT
.,TRBJ1-1,.,TRBV7-9,CASSPPPWGANTEAFF,TGTGCCAGCAGCCCACCCCCATGGGGGGCGAACACTGAAGCTTTCTTT
.,TRBJ2-7,few,TRBV11-2,CASSVSDEQYF,TGTGCCAGCAGCGTAAGCGACGAGCAGTACTTC
.,TRBJ1-5,few,TRBV6-2/TRBV6-3,CASSPDQGYNQPQHF,TGTGCCAGCAGTCCGGACCAGGGGTACAATCAGCCCCAGCATTTT
.,TRBJ2-7,many,TRBV3-1,CASSQWGRTYEQYF,TGTGCCAGCAGCCAATGGGGTAGGACCTACGAGCAGTACTTC
TRBD1,TRBJ1-1,.,TRBV6-1,CASIRGQGHTEAFF,TGTGCCAGCATCAGAGGACAGGGACACACTGAAGCTTTCTTT
TRBD2,TRBJ2-1,.,TRBV7-6,CASSFPTSGRYNEQFF,TGTGCCAGCAGCTTTCCTACTAGCGGGAGGTACAATGAGCAGTTCTTC
.,TRBJ2-5,.,TRBV5-1,CASSSNQETQYF,TGCGCCAGCAGCTCCAACCAAGAGACCCAGTACTTC
.,TRBJ1-2,few,TRBV7-2,CASSSTRVYTF,TGTGCCAGCAGCTCCACCAGGGTCTACACCTTC
TRBD1,TRBJ1-1,.,TRBV27,CASSEWTGGTEAFF,TGTGCCAGCAGTGAATGGACAGGGGGCACTGAAGCTTTCTTT
.,TRBJ2-6,.,TRBV5-6,CASSVQGISGANVLTF,TGTGCCAGCAGCGTACAGGGTATCTCTGGGGCCAACGTCCTGACTTTC
TRBD2,TRBJ2-5,many,TRBV5-1,CASSLAGAWETQYF,TGCGCCAGCAGCCTAGCGGGGGCGTGGGAGACCCAGTACTTC
.,TRBJ2-3,.,TRBV20-1,CSARDWVSTDTQYF,TGCAGTGCTAGAGATTGGGTTAGCACAGATACGCAGTATTTT